Listed here are 8 T cell receptor beta chains from one sample, sequenced in a study of glioma-infiltrating T cells after dendritic cell vaccination. Some clones are missing from TCRdb's copy, which holds only in-frame ones; the method was immunoSEQ multiplex PCR. The profile shows about 64,000 clones, about 81% of them singletons. This specimen was blood, taken before dendritic cell vaccination. These receptors originate from a human donor with glioblastoma.

The genes are TRBV5-4 and TRBJ2-7, with D maybe TRBD1 (6 bases). This CDR3 region has 16 residues. Trimming took 0 bases from V and 3 from J, leaving 16 bases between them. Germline CDR1 and CDR2: SGHNT and YYREEE (reference sequence). The CDR3 sequence is CASSLGGQVTSYEQYF. The DNA of the CDR3 is TGTGCCAGCAGCTTGGGGGGGCAAGTTACGAGCTACGAGCAGTACTTC.

The chain recombines TRBV6-1 with TRBJ2-5; D remains unclear. This CDR3 region has 13 residues. The ends were cut back, 4 bases at V and 5 bases at J, with 11 bases in the middle. Germline V gene lookup returns CDR1 MNHNS and CDR2 SASEGT. CDR3 nucleotides: TGTGCCAGCAGTGTCACTGTTCCGGAGACCCAGTACTTC. Translated: CASSVTVPETQYF.

The chain uses TRBV5-5 and TRBJ1-1; D remains unclear. The CDR3 extends over 15 amino acids. Germline-derived CDR1 and CDR2 are SGHKS and YYEKEE (reference sequence). V was cut by 0 bases and J by 1 base, with 10 bases left in between. CDR3 amino acids: CASSLGAGKNTEAFF. CDR3 in DNA: TGTGCCAGCAGCTTGGGAGCCGGTAAGAACACTGAAGCTTTCTTT.

The chain combines TRBV5-1 with TRBJ2-5, with 7 bases aligning to TRBD2. CDR1 SGHRS and CDR2 YFSETQ come from the germline V gene. The CDR3 runs to 13 residues. Unmatched junction bases numbered 4, after V lost 5 bases and J lost 3 bases. This CDR3 is CASRASGEETQYF. CDR3 in DNA: TGCGCCAGCAGGGCCAGCGGGGAAGAGACCCAGTACTTC.

In its sample, this clone was seen once. The DNA for the CDR3 is TGTGCCAGTAGTATAAGCTTGTCCATCCAGGGGGCGCATCAGCCCCAGCATTTT. Its translation: CASSISLSIQGAHQPQHF. The J gene is TRBJ1-5, the V gene TRBV19, with 8 bases lining up with TRBD1. Per the germline V gene, CDR1 is LNHDA and CDR2 is SQIVND (reference sequence). Trimming took 2 bases from V and 5 from J; bases not matched to a gene: 14. CDR3 size: 18 residues.

The chain combines TRBV19 with TRBJ2-5; TRBD2 might be the D (5 bases). The V end lost 3 bases, the J end lost 4 bases, and 18 bases lay between the germline ends. Germline V lookup: CDR1 LNHDA, CDR2 SQIVND (reference sequence). This CDR3 comprises 16 residues. The CDR3 reads CASSMAGPKWGETQYF. CDR3 coding DNA: TGTGCCAGTAGTATGGCGGGCCCAAAGTGGGGAGAGACCCAGTACTTC.

The CDR3 loop is CASSLAGYGYTF. The CDR3 DNA sequence: TGTGCCAGCAGTTTGGCAGGGTATGGCTACACCTTC. The chain links TRBV28 to TRBJ1-2; D is perhaps TRBD1 (5 bases). Germline V gene data show CDR1 as MDHEN and CDR2 as SYDVKM. The CDR3 spans 12 residues. Trimming stripped 3 bases from V and 5 bases from J, with 7 bases between.

The chain combines TRBV7-9 with TRBJ1-4; 7 bases map to TRBD1. Germline values: CDR1 SEHNR, CDR2 FQNEAQ (reference sequence). This CDR3 is 14 amino acids long. The V gene end was trimmed by 0 bases and the J gene end by 8 bases; junction bases not matched to a gene: 3. The CDR3 region has the DNA TGTGCCAGCAGCTTAGCAGGGGGCTGGGAAAAACTGTTTTTT. This encodes CASSLAGGWEKLFF.